The 7 T cell receptor beta chains below were found in one sample sequenced in a study of OX40 agonist ivuxolimab in advanced cancers. The library was generated by the immunoSEQ multiplex PCR assay. The immuneACCESS repertoire file appears here via TCRdb, limited to in-frame rearrangements. These files lack a portion of the clones; in checked studies, under half of the deficit traces to unresolved V genes, and the cause of the others is not known. The table for this sample lists 50,000 to 80,000 clones; under 90% of them were counted only once. Of the sample, 2% to 2.5% is held by the ten largest clones. The sample consisted of CD4+ or CD8+ T cells sorted from blood, taken in a trial of the OX40 agonist ivuxolimab. The receptors were gathered from an adult with an advanced solid tumor such as melanoma, head and neck, liver or kidney cancer.

The DNA of the CDR3 is TGTGCCAGCAGGGACAATAGCAATCAGCCCCAGCATTTT. This codes for CASRDNSNQPQHF. This chain uses TRBV6-1 with TRBJ1-5, with D perhaps matching TRBD1 (5 bases). CDR3 size: 13 residues. Deletions cut 6 bases from V and 0 bases from J, with 6 bases between. The V gene's germline CDR1 is MNHNS and CDR2 SASEGT.

The chain links TRBV6-1 to TRBJ1-2; unclear D gene. The germline V gene has CDR1 MNHNS and CDR2 SASEGT. The CDR3 extends over 14 amino acids. V was shortened by 5 bases and J by 4 bases, with 14 bases between the two germline ends. CDR3 sequence: CASSSEGSGYGYTF. In nucleotides, the CDR3 is TGTGCCAGCAGTTCCGAGGGAAGTGGCTATGGCTACACCTTC.

The CDR3 region has the DNA TGTGCCAGCATTGGGTCTGGGGCCAACGTCCTGACTTTC. Protein product: CASIGSGANVLTF. This rearrangement joins TRBV28 to TRBJ2-6; D remains ambiguous. Germline values: CDR1 MDHEN, CDR2 SYDVKM. The CDR3 runs 13 residues. V was pared by 7 bases and J by 1 base, with 5 bases between. Filled out from reference TRBV28 and TRBJ2-6, the complete variable domain reads DVKVTQSSRYLVKRTGEKVFLECVQDMDHENMFWYRQDPGLGLRLIYFSYDVKMKEKGDIPEGYSVSREKKERFSLILESASTNQTSMYLCASIGSGANVLTFGAGSRLTVL.

This chain uses TRBV6-6 with TRBJ2-3, with D hard to call. CDR1 is MNHNY and CDR2 is SVGAGI in the germline V gene (reference sequence). Trimming shortened V by 6 bases and J by 4 bases, and 8 bases separated the two germline ends. The CDR3 totals 12 residues. The CDR3 DNA reads TGTGCCAGCAGCCCTTCTGCAGATACGCAGTATTTT. Its protein is CASSPSADTQYF.

This clone showed up just a few times. The chain joins TRBV7-9 to TRBJ2-5; possibly TRBD1 for D (6 bases). The CDR3 is 14 residues long. Germline lookup yields CDR1 SEHNR and CDR2 FQNEAQ (reference sequence). V dropped 1 base and J dropped 5 bases, with 11 bases sitting between them. The CDR3 protein is CASSLVGASETQYF. The CDR3 coding sequence is TGTGCCAGCAGCTTAGTGGGGGCTAGCGAGACCCAGTACTTC.

The chain links TRBV6-1 to TRBJ1-3; D unclear. This CDR3 is 15 amino acids long. CDR1 and CDR2 from the germline V gene are MNHNS and SASEGT. V was trimmed by 6 bases and J by 0 bases, leaving 12 bases between them. CDR3 loop: CASRARAASGNTIYF. CDR3 bases: TGTGCCAGCAGGGCAAGGGCAGCCTCTGGAAACACCATATATTTT.

This chain links TRBV6-5 with TRBJ2-2, with D hard to call. From germline, CDR1 is MNHEY and CDR2 SVGAGI. Trimming took off 5 bases at V and 5 bases at J, with 15 bases between the two ends. CDR3 length equals 15 residues. The CDR3 region is CASSRVTTITGELFF. The CDR3 nucleotides are TGTGCCAGCAGTCGCGTTACCACAATTACCGGGGAGCTGTTTTTT.